This T cell receptor (beta chain) came from a study of shared clonotypes between healthy human individuals. As for the study in general: Used for every donor were three CD4 naive, three CD4 memory, two CD8 naive and one CD8 memory plate.

The length of the CDR3 is 16 residues. Germline lookup yields CDR1 MGHRA and CDR2 YSYEKL. V shed 0 bases and J 5 bases; nucleotides not matched to a gene: 5. TCRdb's table, derived via immunoSEQ multiplex PCR, lists solely in-frame clones and lacks some. The table records approximately 1.1 million clones, 70% to 80% of them present only once. The sequencing sample was made of memory CD4+ T cells from PBMCs. Described subset: CD45RA-negative fraction. The origin of this receptor is a man between 18 and 35 years old in good health. Some clones in this sample may be carry-over from other donors' samples. The chain uses TRBV4-1 and TRBJ2-2; 8 nucleotides align to TRBD2. The CDR3 DNA follows: TGCGCCAGCAGCCAAGAACGGGCTAGCGGGACCGGGGAGCTGTTTTTT. Translation: CASSQERASGTGELFF.